What follows are 25 T cell receptor beta chains derived from one specimen sequenced in a study of monozygotic twins with inflammatory bowel disease. With the 5' RACE reads reprocessed, TCRdb shows one record per CDR3 protein and no DNA. The sample has 350,000 to 550,000 distinct CDR3 sequences, and its top ten clones hold more than 2%. Specimen: blood. These receptors originate from a human donor with ulcerative colitis or Crohn's disease, or a healthy co-twin of an affected twin (not recorded which).

The V and J genes are TRBV7-6 and TRBJ2-5; without DNA, the TCRdb call of TRBD2 cannot be checked. The germline CDR1 and CDR2 sequences are SGHVS and FNYEAQ. The CDR3 loop spans 15 amino acids. CDR3 sequence: CASSSGGMRAETQYF. Based on the CDR3 plus reference TRBV7-6 and TRBJ2-5, the full variable domain is GAGVSQSPRYKVTKRGQDVALRCDPISGHVSLYWYRQALGQGPEFLTYFNYEAQQDKSGLPNDRFSAERPEGSISTLTIQRTEQRDSAMYRCASSSGGMRAETQYFGPGTRLLVL.

The genes are TRBV5-1 and TRBJ1-1; TCRdb's assignment of TRBD1 cannot be checked, as there is no DNA. The V gene's germline CDR1 is SGHRS and CDR2 YFSETQ. The length of the CDR3 is 16 residues. CDR3: CASSLVGTGRNTEAFF.

V usage is TRBV7-2 and J usage is TRBJ2-1; the D call from TCRdb, TRBD2, cannot be confirmed without DNA. Germline assignment: CDR1 SGHTA and CDR2 FQGNSA. The CDR3 is made up of 15 amino acids. The CDR3 region is CASSLIGREFDEQFF.

The chain recombines TRBV9 with TRBJ2-2; no DNA is available, so the TRBD1 call from TCRdb remains unchecked. Per germline, CDR1 SGDLS and CDR2 YYNGEE. This CDR3 comprises 15 residues. CDR3 residues: CASSGQAKNTGELFF.

This chain links TRBV5-6 with TRBJ1-2. Per the germline V gene, CDR1 is SGHDT and CDR2 is YYEEEE. The CDR3 is 16 residues long. CDR3 residues: CASSPGFDRALYGYTF. The complete variable domain, with remaining parts taken from reference TRBV5-6 and TRBJ1-2, reads DAGVTQSPTHLIKTRGQQVTLRCSPKSGHDTVSWYQQALGQGPQFIFQYYEEEERQRGNFPDRFSGHQFPNYSSELNVNALLLGDSALYLCASSPGFDRALYGYTFGSGTRLTVV.

The chain recombines TRBV7-8 with TRBJ1-4; TCRdb gives TRBD1 as the D gene, but with no DNA this cannot be confirmed. The CDR3 runs to 16 residues. Germline values: CDR1 SGHVS, CDR2 FQNEAQ. Here the CDR3 reads CASSPPDRGPNEKLFF.

The chain carries TRBV7-8 and TRBJ1-4; the TCRdb call, TRBD1, lacks DNA for checking. There are 14 residues in the CDR3. The germline V gene encodes CDR1 SGHVS and CDR2 FQNEAQ. CDR3 residues: CASSLKGAGGKLFF.

This chain connects TRBV29-1 to TRBJ1-1; as DNA is missing, the TRBD1 call by TCRdb cannot be tested. Looked up from germline, CDR1 is SQVTM and CDR2 is ANQGSEA. The CDR3 is 13 amino acids. The CDR3: CSVYPQSGSEAFF.

V gene TRBV6-1 combines with J gene TRBJ2-5; absent DNA, TCRdb's TRBD2 call cannot be checked. CDR1 and CDR2 from the germline V gene are MNHNS and SASEGT. CDR3 length equals 15 residues. The chain's CDR3 is CASRPPSAWGETQYF.

The chain couples TRBV14 to TRBJ2-7; absent DNA, TCRdb's TRBD2 call cannot be checked. The CDR3 consists of 15 residues. Germline CDR1 reads SGHDN; CDR2 reads FVKESK. The CDR3 loop is CASSLGLGRAYEQYF. The full variable domain, with the rest looked up from reference TRBV14 and TRBJ2-7, is EAGVTQFPSHSVIEKGQTVTLRCDPISGHDNLYWYRRVMGKEIKFLLHFVKESKQDESGMPNNRFLAERTGGTYSTLKVQPAELEDSGVYFCASSLGLGRAYEQYFGPGTRLTVT.

The CDR3 spells CASSLAQGRDQPQHF. The chain is built from TRBV7-2 and TRBJ1-5; TCRdb picks TRBD1, but there is no DNA to check that call. CDR1 and CDR2 from the germline V gene are SGHTA and FQGNSA. This CDR3 is built from 15 residues.

The V gene is TRBV27, the J gene TRBJ1-1; TCRdb gives TRBD1 as the D gene, but with no DNA this cannot be confirmed. The CDR3 totals 15 residues. Germline lookup yields CDR1 MNHEY and CDR2 SMNVEV (reference sequence). CDR3 in amino acids: CASSIQGFMNTEAFF.

The chain carries TRBV7-9 and TRBJ2-1; absent DNA, TCRdb's TRBD1 call cannot be checked. There are 15 residues in the CDR3. CDR1 is SEHNR and CDR2 is FQNEAQ in the germline V gene (reference sequence). CDR3: CASAWGQVSYNEQFF.

V gene TRBV11-2 combines with J gene TRBJ2-5. The CDR3 loop spans 15 amino acids. Germline V lookup: CDR1 SGHAT, CDR2 FQNNGV. CDR3 loop: CASSSIKGFEETQYF.

CDR3 sequence: CASSRVIPGQNYNQPQHF. The chain uses TRBV11-1 and TRBJ1-5; no DNA is available, so the TRBD1 call from TCRdb remains unchecked. The CDR3 loop spans 18 amino acids. Germline values: CDR1 SGHAT, CDR2 FQDESV (reference sequence).

This chain uses TRBV4-3 with TRBJ1-1; TCRdb designates TRBD1, a call that cannot be tested without DNA. In germline, CDR1 is LGHNA, CDR2 YSLEER. CDR3 size: 16 residues. CDR3 amino acids: CASSHWPGASLTEAFF.

The rearrangement uses TRBV7-2 and TRBJ1-1. Germline V gene data show CDR1 as SGHTA and CDR2 as FQGNSA. The CDR3 runs 17 residues. The CDR3 loop is CASSLGGGGIMNTEAFF.

J is TRBJ2-2 and V is TRBV7-8; TCRdb gives TRBD2 as the D gene, but with no DNA this cannot be confirmed. This CDR3 has 17 amino acids. The germline gives CDR1 SGHVS, CDR2 FQNEAQ. CDR3 in amino acids: CASSRGLAGANTGELFF.

The chain has TRBV28 and TRBJ1-1; TCRdb gives TRBD1 as the D gene, but with no DNA this cannot be confirmed. Germline loops: CDR1 MDHEN, CDR2 SYDVKM. This CDR3 is built from 16 residues. The CDR3 sequence is CASSLWQGRGNTEAFF.

The rearrangement uses TRBV7-9 and TRBJ1-4; without DNA, the TCRdb call of TRBD1 cannot be checked. The CDR3 has 13 residues. Germline CDR1 and CDR2: SEHNR and FQNEAQ (reference sequence). This chain's CDR3 is CASGQGVKEKLFF.

This rearrangement joins TRBV29-1 to TRBJ2-5. CDR1 is SQVTM, CDR2 ANQGSEA, per germline. This CDR3 is built from 13 residues. The CDR3: CSVEVGVQETQYF.

The chain combines TRBV7-2 with TRBJ2-3. The CDR3 contains 13 residues. Per germline, CDR1 SGHTA and CDR2 FQGNSA. The CDR3 reads CASSLALDDTQYF.

This chain connects TRBV12-3 or TRBV12-4 to TRBJ2-7; TCRdb designates TRBD1, a call that cannot be tested without DNA. The CDR3 length is 14 residues. The CDR3 spells CASSFGDRDYEQYF.

The chain joins TRBV3-1 to TRBJ2-7. The CDR3 spans 14 residues. Germline loops: CDR1 LGHDT, CDR2 YNNKEL (reference sequence). This CDR3 reads CASSQGRGGYEQYF.

The gene calls are TRBV10-2 and TRBJ2-7; TCRdb's D call of TRBD1 is untestable without DNA. From germline, CDR1 is WSHSY and CDR2 SAAADI. The CDR3 runs 15 residues. CDR3 region: CASSDWGLRTYEQYF.